The sequence of this TCR beta chain was determined in a study of blood T cell repertoires in COVID-19. Trimming removed 2 bases from V and 5 bases from J, with 21 bases in between. CDR3 size: 17 residues. Germline values: CDR1 MDHEN, CDR2 SYDVKM. Libraries were prepared by immunoSEQ multiplex PCR; TCRdb keeps only in-frame clonotypes and omits some of them. The data contain approximately 160,000 clones, roughly 80% of them singletons. Self-reported history from a screening survey and questionnaire set each donor's cohort. The receptor's source is a woman in her 50s who had recovered from COVID-19. Sequenced sample: PBMCs or T cells enriched from blood (not recorded which). The chain joins TRBV28 to TRBJ1-1, with D possibly TRBD1 on 5 matching bases. Here the CDR3 DNA reads TGTGCCAGCAGTTTAGCAGGTCCAGGGTATATGGGAACTGAAGCTTTCTTT. Protein product: CASSLAGPGYMGTEAFF.